The TCR beta chain described here comes from a study of cytomegalovirus exposure and HLA in healthy donors. Everyone who donated was a healthy bone marrow donor. Concerning this clone itself: Its antigen remains unknown.

Study-wide findings and caveats: The authors later found HLA-associated TCR beta chains more clonally expanded than equally common others. Presence/absence comparisons presumed near-even sequencing depth among donors.

V lost 0 bases to trimming and J lost 6 bases, with 18 bases between them. CDR3 length equals 16 residues. Germline V gives CDR1 SGHDT, CDR2 YYEEEE. PCR amplification relied on 60 Vbeta primers (plus 13 Jbeta primers). Source study methods: In a later analysis, about 9.9 million of 60 million to 80 million unique beta chains occurred in at least two donors. Only in-frame clones appear in the TCRdb table, and some are missing; sequencing was by immunoSEQ multiplex PCR. V and J calls and clone size follow that table, whereas D and trimming were derived from the DNA. Among about 140,000 clones listed, 73% were seen once.

This TCR came from a woman aged 35 to 49 in good health and CMV-seronegative. The V gene is TRBV5-6, the J gene TRBJ1-1; D might be TRBD1 (6 bases). The material sequenced was PBMCs. CDR3: CASSLGGRGFSAEAFF. CDR3 bases: TGTGCCAGCAGCTTGGGAGGCAGGGGTTTTTCGGCTGAAGCTTTCTTT.